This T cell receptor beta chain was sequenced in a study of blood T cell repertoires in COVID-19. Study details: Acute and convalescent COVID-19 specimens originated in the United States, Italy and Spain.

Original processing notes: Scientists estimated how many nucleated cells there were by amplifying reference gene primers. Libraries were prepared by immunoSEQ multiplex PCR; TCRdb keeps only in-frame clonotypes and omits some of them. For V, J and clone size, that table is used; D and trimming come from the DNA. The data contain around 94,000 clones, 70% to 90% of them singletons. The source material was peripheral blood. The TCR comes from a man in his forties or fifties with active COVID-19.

The CDR3 region is CASTYRGNTEAFF. The CDR3 DNA reads TGTGCCAGCACCTACAGGGGGAACACTGAAGCTTTCTTT. The chain couples TRBV6-6 to TRBJ1-1; 7 positions agree with TRBD1. The V gene end was trimmed by 7 bases and the J gene end by 1 base; junction bases not matched to a gene: 3. This CDR3 comprises 13 residues. CDR1 is MNHNY and CDR2 is SVGAGI in the germline V gene (reference sequence).